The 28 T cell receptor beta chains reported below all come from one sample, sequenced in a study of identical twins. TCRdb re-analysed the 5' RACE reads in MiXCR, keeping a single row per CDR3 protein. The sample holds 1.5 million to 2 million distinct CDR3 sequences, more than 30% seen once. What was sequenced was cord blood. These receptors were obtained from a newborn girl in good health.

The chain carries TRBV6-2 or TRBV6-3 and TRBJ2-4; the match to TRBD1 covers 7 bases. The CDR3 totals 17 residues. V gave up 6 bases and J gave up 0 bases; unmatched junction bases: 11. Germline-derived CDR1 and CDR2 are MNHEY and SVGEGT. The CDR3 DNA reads TGTGCCAGCAGCAAATACAGGACAGGATTAGCCAAAAACATTCAGTACTTC. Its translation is CASSKYRTGLAKNIQYF.

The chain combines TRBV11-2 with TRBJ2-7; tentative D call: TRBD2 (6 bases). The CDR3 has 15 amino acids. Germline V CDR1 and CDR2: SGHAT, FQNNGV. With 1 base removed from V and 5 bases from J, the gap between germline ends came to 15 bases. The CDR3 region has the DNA TGTGCCAGCAGCTTAGCGGCCGGGAGAAGGGACGAGCAGTACTTC. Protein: CASSLAAGRRDEQYF.

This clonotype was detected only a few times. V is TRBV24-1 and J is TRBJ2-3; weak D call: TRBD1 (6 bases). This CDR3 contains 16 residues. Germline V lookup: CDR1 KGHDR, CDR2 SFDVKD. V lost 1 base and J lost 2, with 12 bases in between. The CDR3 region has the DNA TGTGCCACCAGTGATTTCCCGACAGGTACCACAGATACGCAGTATTTT. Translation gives CATSDFPTGTTDTQYF.

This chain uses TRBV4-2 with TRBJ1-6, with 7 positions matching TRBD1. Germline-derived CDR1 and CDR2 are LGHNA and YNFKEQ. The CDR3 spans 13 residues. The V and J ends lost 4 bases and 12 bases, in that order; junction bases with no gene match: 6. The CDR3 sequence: CASSPRGDLPLHF. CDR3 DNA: TGTGCCAGCAGCCCCAGGGGGGATTTACCCCTCCACTTT.

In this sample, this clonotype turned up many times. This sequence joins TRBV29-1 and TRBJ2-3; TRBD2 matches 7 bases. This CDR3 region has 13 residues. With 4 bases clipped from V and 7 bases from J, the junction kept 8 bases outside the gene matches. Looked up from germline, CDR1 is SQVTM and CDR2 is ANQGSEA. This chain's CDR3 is CSVVGGSGHTQYF. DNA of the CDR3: TGCAGCGTTGTAGGCGGGAGTGGTCATACGCAGTATTTT.

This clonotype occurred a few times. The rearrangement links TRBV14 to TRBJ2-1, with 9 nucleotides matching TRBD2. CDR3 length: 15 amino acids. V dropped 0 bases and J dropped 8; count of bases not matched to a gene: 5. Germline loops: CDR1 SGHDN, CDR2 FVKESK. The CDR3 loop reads CASSQDGLARDEQFF. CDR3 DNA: TGTGCCAGCAGCCAAGATGGACTAGCGAGAGATGAGCAGTTCTTC.

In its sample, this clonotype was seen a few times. The CDR3: CASSQTSVELNEQFF. CDR3 sequence (DNA): TGTGCCAGCAGCCAGACTAGCGTCGAGCTCAATGAGCAGTTCTTC. The chain links TRBV7-2 to TRBJ2-1; 8 positions agree with TRBD2. Germline V gives CDR1 SGHTA, CDR2 FQGNSA. This CDR3 contains 15 residues. The V gene end was trimmed by 5 bases and the J gene end by 6 bases; junction bases not matched to a gene: 9.

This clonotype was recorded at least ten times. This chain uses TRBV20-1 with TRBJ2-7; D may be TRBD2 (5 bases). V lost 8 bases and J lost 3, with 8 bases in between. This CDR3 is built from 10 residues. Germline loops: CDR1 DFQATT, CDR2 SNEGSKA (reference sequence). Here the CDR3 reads CSTGSYEQYF. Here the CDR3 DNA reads TGCAGTACGGGGAGCTACGAGCAGTACTTC.

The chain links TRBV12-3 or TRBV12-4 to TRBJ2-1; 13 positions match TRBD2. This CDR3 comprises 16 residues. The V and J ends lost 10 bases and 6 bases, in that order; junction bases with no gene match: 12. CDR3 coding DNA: TGTGCCACCCGGTCACCTTGGACTAGCGGGAGCAATGAGCAGTTCTTC. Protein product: CATRSPWTSGSNEQFF.

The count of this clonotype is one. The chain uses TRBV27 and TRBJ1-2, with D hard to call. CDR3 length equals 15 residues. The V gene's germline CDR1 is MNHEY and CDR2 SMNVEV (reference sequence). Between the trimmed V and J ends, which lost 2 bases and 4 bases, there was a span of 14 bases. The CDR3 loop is CASSLNGLDAYGYTF. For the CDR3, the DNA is TGTGCCAGCAGTTTAAATGGGCTTGACGCCTATGGCTACACCTTC.

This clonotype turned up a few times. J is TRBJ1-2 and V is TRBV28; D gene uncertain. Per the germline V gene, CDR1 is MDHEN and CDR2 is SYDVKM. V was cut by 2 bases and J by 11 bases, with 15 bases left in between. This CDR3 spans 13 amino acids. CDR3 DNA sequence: TGTGCCAGCAGTTTAGTAGTAGGTTTCTGGTACACCTTC. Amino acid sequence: CASSLVVGFWYTF.

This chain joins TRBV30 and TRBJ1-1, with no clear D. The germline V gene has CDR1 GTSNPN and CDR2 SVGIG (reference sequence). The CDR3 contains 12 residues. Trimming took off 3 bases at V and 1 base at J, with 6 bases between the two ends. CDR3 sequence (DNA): TGTGCCTGGAGGATAGGGAACACTGAAGCTTTCTTT. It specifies CAWRIGNTEAFF.

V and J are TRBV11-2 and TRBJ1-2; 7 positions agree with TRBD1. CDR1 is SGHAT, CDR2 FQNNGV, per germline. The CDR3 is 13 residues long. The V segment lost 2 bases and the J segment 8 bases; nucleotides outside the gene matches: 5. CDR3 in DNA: TGTGCCAGCAGCTTATTGCAGGGGGGAGGCTACACCTTC. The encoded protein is CASSLLQGGGYTF.

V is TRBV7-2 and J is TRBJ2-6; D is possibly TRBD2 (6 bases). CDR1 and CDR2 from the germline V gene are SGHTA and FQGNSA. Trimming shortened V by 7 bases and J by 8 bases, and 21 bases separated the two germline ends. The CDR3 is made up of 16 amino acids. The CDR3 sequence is CASNLGGDLETNVLTF. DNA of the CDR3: TGTGCCAGCAACTTGGGGGGTGATCTGGAAACCAACGTCCTGACTTTC.

The DNA of the CDR3 is TGTGCCAGCAGGAACGACGGACTGAACACTGAAGCTTTCTTT. Translated: CASRNDGLNTEAFF. The chain recombines TRBV2 with TRBJ1-1; D is undetermined. The CDR3 totals 14 residues. V was clipped by 6 bases and J by 0 bases, with 11 bases between them. The germline CDR1 and CDR2 sequences are SNHLY and FYNNEI.

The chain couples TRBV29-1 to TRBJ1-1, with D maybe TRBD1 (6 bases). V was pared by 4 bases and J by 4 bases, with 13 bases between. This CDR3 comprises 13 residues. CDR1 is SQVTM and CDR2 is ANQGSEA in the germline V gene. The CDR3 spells CSVVRIGGTEAFF. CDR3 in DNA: TGCAGCGTTGTTAGGATAGGGGGCACTGAAGCTTTCTTT.

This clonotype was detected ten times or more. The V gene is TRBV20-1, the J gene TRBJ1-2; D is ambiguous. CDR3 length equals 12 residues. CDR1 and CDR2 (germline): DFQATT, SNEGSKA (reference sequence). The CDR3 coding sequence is TGCATTACCGGCAACGCCGACTATGGCTACACCTTC. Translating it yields CITGNADYGYTF.

CDR3 nucleotides: TGCGCCAGCAGTGGCAGAGCTCCCCAAGAGACCCAGTACTTC. The encoded protein is CASSGRAPQETQYF. V is TRBV5-1 and J is TRBJ2-5; D is uncertain. Germline V gives CDR1 SGHRS, CDR2 YFSETQ. Between the trimmed V and J ends, which lost 5 bases and 1 base, there was a span of 12 bases. There are 14 residues in the CDR3.

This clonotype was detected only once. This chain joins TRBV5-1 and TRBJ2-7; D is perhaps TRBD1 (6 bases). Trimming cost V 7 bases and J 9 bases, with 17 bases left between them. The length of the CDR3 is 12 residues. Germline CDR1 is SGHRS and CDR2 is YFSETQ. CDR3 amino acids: CASHKQGNGQYF. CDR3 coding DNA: TGCGCCAGCCATAAACAGGGTAATGGGCAGTACTTC.

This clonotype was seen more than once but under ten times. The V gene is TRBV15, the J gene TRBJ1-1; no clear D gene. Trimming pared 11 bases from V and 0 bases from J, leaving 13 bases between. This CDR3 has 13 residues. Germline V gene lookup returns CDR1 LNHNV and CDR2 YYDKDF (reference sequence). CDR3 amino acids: CAAGDWLNTEAFF. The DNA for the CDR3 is TGTGCCGCAGGAGACTGGCTGAACACTGAAGCTTTCTTT.

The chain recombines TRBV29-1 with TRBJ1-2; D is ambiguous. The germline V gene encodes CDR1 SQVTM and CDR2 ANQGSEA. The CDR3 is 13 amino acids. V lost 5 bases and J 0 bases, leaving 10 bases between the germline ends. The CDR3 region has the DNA TGCAGCGTTCCGGACGGTGCTAACTATGGCTACACCTTC. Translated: CSVPDGANYGYTF.

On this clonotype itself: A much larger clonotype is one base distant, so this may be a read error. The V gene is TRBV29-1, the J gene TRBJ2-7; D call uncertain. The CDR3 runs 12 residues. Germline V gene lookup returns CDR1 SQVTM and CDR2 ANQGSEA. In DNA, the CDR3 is TGCAGCGTTGAGCGGAGCTCCTACGCGCAGTACTTC. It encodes CSVERSSYAQYF.

The CDR3 region is CSASSGAHYNEQFF. CDR3 in DNA: TGCAGTGCTTCTAGCGGGGCCCATTACAATGAGCAGTTCTTC. J is TRBJ2-1 and V is TRBV20-1; 9 bases map to TRBD2. V was pared by 5 bases and J by 4 bases, with 6 bases of the junction left unmatched. CDR1 and CDR2 from the germline V gene are DFQATT and SNEGSKA (reference sequence). This CDR3 spans 14 amino acids.

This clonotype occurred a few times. CDR3 nucleotide sequence: TGTGCCAGCAGCTTAGCGACTCAACGGGATGAGCAGTTCTTC. Amino acids: CASSLATQRDEQFF. The gene calls are TRBV7-8 and TRBJ2-1; D call uncertain. The length of the CDR3 is 14 residues. In germline, CDR1 is SGHVS, CDR2 FQNEAQ. Trimming stripped 0 bases from V and 8 bases from J, with 11 bases between.

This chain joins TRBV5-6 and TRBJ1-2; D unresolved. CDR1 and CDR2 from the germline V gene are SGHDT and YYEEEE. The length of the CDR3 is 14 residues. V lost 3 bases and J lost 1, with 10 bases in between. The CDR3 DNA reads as TGTGCCAGCAGCTCTTTGGACCTTAACTATGGCTACACCTTC. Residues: CASSSLDLNYGYTF.

CDR3 loop: CASSSTGTGGWTDTQYF. The CDR3 DNA sequence: TGTGCCAGCAGCTCGACTGGGACAGGGGGTTGGACAGATACGCAGTATTTT. The rearrangement links TRBV7-9 to TRBJ2-3; 11 bases agree with TRBD1. V shed 4 bases, J shed 3 bases, and the junction held 9 bases outside the gene matches. The CDR3 runs 17 residues. Germline CDR1 is SEHNR and CDR2 is FQNEAQ (reference sequence).

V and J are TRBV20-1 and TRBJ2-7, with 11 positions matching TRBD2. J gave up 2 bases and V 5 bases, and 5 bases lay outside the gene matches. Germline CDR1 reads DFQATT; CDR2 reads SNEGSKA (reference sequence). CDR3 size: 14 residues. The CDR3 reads CSAPTTSGTYEQYF. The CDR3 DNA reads TGCAGTGCTCCCACGACTAGCGGGACCTACGAGCAGTACTTC.

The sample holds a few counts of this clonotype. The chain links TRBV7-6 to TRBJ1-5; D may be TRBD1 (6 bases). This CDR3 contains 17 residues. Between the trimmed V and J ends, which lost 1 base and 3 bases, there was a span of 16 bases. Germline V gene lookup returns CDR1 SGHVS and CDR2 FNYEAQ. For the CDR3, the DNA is TGTGCCAGCAGCTTAGGGTTGGGGGGGCGGAACAATCAGCCCCAGCATTTT. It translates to CASSLGLGGRNNQPQHF.